The 18 T cell receptor beta chains in this list originate from one sample, sequenced in a study of shared clonotypes between healthy human individuals. The naive CD8 fraction comprised CD45RO-negative cells positively selected for CCR7 and excluded terminally differentiated effector memory CD45RA+ cells. Some clones are missing from TCRdb's copy, which holds only in-frame ones; the method was immunoSEQ multiplex PCR. The data show around 2,000,000 clones, under 95% seen once. Sequenced input: naive CD8+ T cells from PBMCs. The receptors derive from a man aged 18 to 30 in good health. Some clones in this sample may be carry-over from other donors' samples.

The genes are TRBV21-1 and TRBJ2-1; no check of the table's D call, TRBD2, against the DNA was made. TRBV21-1 corresponds to a pseudogene. The CDR3 is 16 residues long. CDR3 sequence (DNA): TGTGCCAGCAGCAAGCTAGCGGGAGGTTCGCCCCCTGAGCAGTTCTTC. Protein product: CASSKLAGGSPPEQFF.

Regarding this clone: The sample has other DNA sequences that encode this CDR3 too. V usage is TRBV27 and J usage is TRBJ2-7, with no clear D. Per the germline V gene, CDR1 is MNHEY and CDR2 is SMNVEV (reference sequence). V lost 7 bases and J lost 1, with 5 bases in between. The CDR3 contains 11 residues. The CDR3 DNA sequence: TGTGCCAGCACCTCATCCTACGAGCAGTACTTC. It codes for CASTSSYEQYF.

Only one count was recorded for this clone. The chain recombines TRBV28 with TRBJ1-1; no clear D gene. CDR1 and CDR2 from the germline V gene are MDHEN and SYDVKM. The V gene lost 8 bases and the J gene lost 0 bases, with 10 bases spanning the gap. CDR3 length: 13 residues. This chain's CDR3 is CASLLGVNTEAFF. DNA of the CDR3: TGTGCCAGCCTTCTCGGGGTGAACACTGAAGCTTTCTTT.

The sample holds one count of this clone. This chain uses TRBV28 with TRBJ2-1; 10 bases are a match to TRBD1. The CDR3 is 16 residues long. CDR1 is MDHEN, CDR2 SYDVKM, per germline. V lost 3 bases to trimming and J lost 4 bases; unmatched junction nucleotides: 6. The CDR3 spells CASSFGGTGAYNEQFF. The CDR3 DNA sequence: TGTGCCAGCAGTTTCGGGGGGACAGGGGCATACAATGAGCAGTTCTTC. The entire variable domain, with the rest obtained from reference TRBV28 and TRBJ2-1, is as follows: DVKVTQSSRYLVKRTGEKVFLECVQDMDHENMFWYRQDPGLGLRLIYFSYDVKMKEKGDIPEGYSVSREKKERFSLILESASTNQTSMYLCASSFGGTGAYNEQFFGPGTRLTVL.

V and J are TRBV6-1 and TRBJ1-5, with a possible D match to TRBD1 (5 bases). The CDR3 runs 14 residues. The germline V and J ends were trimmed by 7 bases and 5 bases, with 15 bases remaining between them. Germline CDR1 MNHNS, CDR2 SASEGT. The CDR3 loop is CASTYGRGHQPQHF. CDR3 nucleotide sequence: TGTGCCAGCACCTACGGGAGGGGACATCAGCCCCAGCATTTT.

CDR3 region: CASRLDQGRYGYTF. The CDR3 DNA follows: TGTGCCAGCAGGCTTGACCAGGGGAGATATGGCTACACCTTC. The chain is built from TRBV7-8 and TRBJ1-2; D may be TRBD1 (6 bases). CDR1 and CDR2 (germline): SGHVS, FQNEAQ. This CDR3 is built from 14 residues. V lost 6 bases and J 5 bases, leaving 16 bases between the germline ends.

The chain uses TRBV6-5 and TRBJ1-5, with D possibly being TRBD1 (5 bases). Germline loops: CDR1 MNHEY, CDR2 SVGAGI. V lost 2 bases and J 6 bases, leaving 11 bases between the germline ends. This CDR3 is built from 14 residues. The CDR3 nucleotides read TGTGCCAGCAGTTACGGGCAAAGGGGTCAGCCCCAGCATTTT. Translation: CASSYGQRGQPQHF.

The chain uses TRBV7-8 and TRBJ1-2; perhaps TRBD1 as D (6 bases). V lost 5 bases and J lost 2, with 21 bases in between. The CDR3 covers 17 residues. Germline lookup yields CDR1 SGHVS and CDR2 FQNEAQ. The CDR3 DNA follows: TGTGCCAGCAGCCCGCTTGAGGAGGGACACCCAAACTATGGCTACACCTTC. It codes for CASSPLEEGHPNYGYTF.

This clone has only a few counts. The genes are TRBV7-9 and TRBJ1-1; no firm D call. Germline CDR1 reads SEHNR; CDR2 reads FQNEAQ (reference sequence). CDR3 length: 12 amino acids. With 2 bases removed from V and 6 bases from J, the gap between germline ends came to 7 bases. In DNA form, the CDR3 reads TGTGCCAGCAGCTTACAGGTCCCTGAAGCTTTCTTT. Translation gives CASSLQVPEAFF.

The CDR3, as DNA: TGTGCCACCAGTCCCGGGACAGCTAGCAATCAGCCCCAGCATTTT. Protein sequence: CATSPGTASNQPQHF. The chain couples TRBV15 to TRBJ1-5, with 7 bases identical to TRBD1. Germline V gives CDR1 LNHNV, CDR2 YYDKDF (reference sequence). Germline trimming cut 6 bases from V and 0 bases from J; bases unmatched to any gene: 5. The CDR3 length is 15 residues.

For this clone: This sample includes further DNA sequences coding for the same CDR3. The chain uses TRBV25-1 and TRBJ2-3; the D gene could be TRBD1 or TRBD2 (5 bases each). The CDR3 sequence is 14 residues long. Germline V gives CDR1 MGHDK, CDR2 SYGVNS. V gave up 0 bases and J gave up 6 bases, with 10 bases separating them. In nucleotides, the CDR3 is TGTGCCAGCAGTGAATATAGAGGGGCTGATACGCAGTATTTT. It codes for CASSEYRGADTQYF.

This sequence joins TRBV2 and TRBJ1-1; D ambiguous. This CDR3 is 15 amino acids long. Germline values: CDR1 SNHLY, CDR2 FYNNEI. Trimming shortened V by 5 bases and J by 0 bases, and 13 bases separated the two germline ends. The CDR3 nucleotides read TGTGCCAGCAGTCCTAGAGAGGGAGTGAACACTGAAGCTTTCTTT. Translating it yields CASSPREGVNTEAFF.

This chain links TRBV6-5 with TRBJ1-1, with D possibly TRBD1 on 6 matching bases. Germline CDR1 reads MNHEY; CDR2 reads SVGAGI. V was pared by 4 bases and J by 1 base, with 13 bases between. The CDR3 totals 15 residues. In nucleotides, the CDR3 is TGTGCCAGCAGTTGGGAACAGGGACCGAACACTGAAGCTTTCTTT. Protein product: CASSWEQGPNTEAFF.

Concerning this clone: Other DNA sequences from this sample encode an identical CDR3 as well. CDR3 DNA sequence: TGTGCCAGCCGGGCCGGGGAGCTGTTTTTT. This sequence encodes CASRAGELFF. The V gene is TRBV6-1, the J gene TRBJ2-2; D is unresolved. The CDR3 totals 10 residues. V was clipped by 8 bases and J by 6 bases, with 4 bases between them. Per the germline V gene, CDR1 is MNHNS and CDR2 is SASEGT.

The V call is TRBV5-1, the J call TRBJ2-3, with D unclear. Trimming cost V 7 bases and J 1 base, with 16 bases left between them. This CDR3 contains 15 residues. Germline CDR1 reads SGHRS; CDR2 reads YFSETQ. The CDR3 nucleotides are TGCGCCAGCGTGCTTAGCTCTGGCGGCACAGATACGCAGTATTTT. This gives the protein CASVLSSGGTDTQYF.

The rearrangement joins TRBV10-3 to TRBJ1-5; no reliable D call. Germline CDR1 and CDR2: ENHRY and SYGVKD. CDR3 length: 14 residues. With 3 bases removed from V and 3 bases from J, the gap between germline ends came to 9 bases. CDR3 loop: CAISELGVNQPQHF. The DNA for the CDR3 is TGTGCCATCAGTGAACTAGGTGTCAATCAGCCCCAGCATTTT.

J is TRBJ2-3 and V is TRBV2, with TRBD2 matching over 8 bases. The CDR3 spans 13 residues. V was clipped by 6 bases and J by 3 bases; unmatched bases: 2. CDR1 and CDR2 (germline): SNHLY, FYNNEI. CDR3 DNA: TGTGCCAGCAGCGGCGGGAGGACAGATACGCAGTATTTT. The encoded protein is CASSGGRTDTQYF.

This chain links TRBV6-1 with TRBJ1-1; D unresolved. Trimming took off 5 bases at V and 5 bases at J, with 15 bases between the two ends. CDR1 is MNHNS, CDR2 SASEGT, per germline. The CDR3 runs 14 residues. In DNA form, the CDR3 reads TGTGCCAGCAGTATAAGACTGGGTCCGACTGAAGCTTTCTTT. It is translated as CASSIRLGPTEAFF.